Detailed here is one T cell receptor beta chain. What it recognizes is unknown. This entry comes from a study of cytomegalovirus exposure and HLA in healthy donors. The PCR used 60 Vbeta and 13 Jbeta primers. TCRdb's table, derived via immunoSEQ multiplex PCR, lists solely in-frame clones and lacks some. The data show under 200,000 clones, with around 86% seen just once and around 2% held by the top ten. Findings and limits, study-wide: Further analysis was carried out later, and it showed several of the most significant clusters appearing linked to common viral pathogens.

The CDR3 is 14 amino acids. From germline, CDR1 is MNHEY and CDR2 SVGAGI. The V segment lost 4 bases and the J segment 8 bases; nucleotides outside the gene matches: 10. The sequence came from a human donor in good health. The chain recombines TRBV6-5 with TRBJ1-2; 7 bases fit TRBD1. Material for sequencing was PBMCs. CDR3 sequence (DNA): TGTGCCAGCAGTTTTTTAGACAGGGCTTCCGGCTACACCTTC. This translates into CASSFLDRASGYTF.